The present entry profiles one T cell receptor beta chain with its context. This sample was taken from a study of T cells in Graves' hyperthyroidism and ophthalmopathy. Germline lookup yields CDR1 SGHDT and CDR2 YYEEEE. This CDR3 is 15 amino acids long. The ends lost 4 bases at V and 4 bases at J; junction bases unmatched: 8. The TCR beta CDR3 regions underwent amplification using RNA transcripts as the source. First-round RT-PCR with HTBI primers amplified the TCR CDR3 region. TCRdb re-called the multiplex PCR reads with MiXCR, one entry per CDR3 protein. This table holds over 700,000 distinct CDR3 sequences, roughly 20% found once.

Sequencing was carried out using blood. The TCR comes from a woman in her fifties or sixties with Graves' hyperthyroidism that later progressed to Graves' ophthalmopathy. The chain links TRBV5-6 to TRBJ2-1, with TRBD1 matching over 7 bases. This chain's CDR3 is CASSPSGTAYNEQFF. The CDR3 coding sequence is TGTGCCAGCAGCCCCTCCGGGACAGCTTACAATGAGCAGTTCTTC. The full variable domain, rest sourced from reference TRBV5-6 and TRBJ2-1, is DAGVTQSPTHLIKTRGQQVTLRCSPKSGHDTVSWYQQALGQGPQFIFQYYEEEERQRGNFPDRFSGHQFPNYSSELNVNALLLGDSALYLCASSPSGTAYNEQFFGPGTRLTVL.